This TCR beta chain comes out of a study of blood T cells in healthy people across ages. Study-wide findings and caveats: Naive CD4+ cell counts and diversity both ran higher in long-lived than in aged donors. The diversity estimates, figures obtained from one million T cells, were considered underestimates. Correlation between TCR beta diversity and naive T cell percentage was strong.

It was with a sample-barcoded 5' primer and a J-beta primer mix that a second PCR of about 7 to 12 cycles was run. Every single cDNA molecule received a tag from a template-switch adaptor with 12 random nucleotides. TCRdb re-called the 5' RACE reads with MiXCR, one entry per CDR3 protein. The data show fewer than 750,000 distinct CDR3 sequences, roughly 48% seen once. The CDR3 is 14 amino acids. V shed 6 bases, J shed 3 bases, and the junction held 9 bases outside the gene matches. Germline V gene lookup returns CDR1 DFQATT and CDR2 SNEGSKA (reference sequence). This clonotype was seen only a few times. Antigen unknown.

This sequence was found in an elderly man in good health. V is TRBV20-1 and J is TRBJ2-3, with 7 bases fitting TRBD2. Material for sequencing was blood. CDR3 in DNA: TGCAGTGCCCCGCGGGAGATCGGGACAGATACGCAGTATTTT. Amino acid sequence: CSAPREIGTDTQYF.